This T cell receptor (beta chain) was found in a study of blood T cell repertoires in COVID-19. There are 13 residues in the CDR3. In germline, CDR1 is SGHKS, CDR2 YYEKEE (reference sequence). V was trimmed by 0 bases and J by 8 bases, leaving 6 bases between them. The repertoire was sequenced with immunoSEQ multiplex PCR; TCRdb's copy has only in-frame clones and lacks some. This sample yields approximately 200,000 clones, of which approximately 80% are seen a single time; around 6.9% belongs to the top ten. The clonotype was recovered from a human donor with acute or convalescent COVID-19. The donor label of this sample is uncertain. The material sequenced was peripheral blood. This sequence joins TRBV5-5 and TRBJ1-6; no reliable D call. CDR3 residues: CASSLEHDSPLHF. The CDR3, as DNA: TGTGCCAGCAGCTTGGAACACGATTCACCCCTCCACTTT.